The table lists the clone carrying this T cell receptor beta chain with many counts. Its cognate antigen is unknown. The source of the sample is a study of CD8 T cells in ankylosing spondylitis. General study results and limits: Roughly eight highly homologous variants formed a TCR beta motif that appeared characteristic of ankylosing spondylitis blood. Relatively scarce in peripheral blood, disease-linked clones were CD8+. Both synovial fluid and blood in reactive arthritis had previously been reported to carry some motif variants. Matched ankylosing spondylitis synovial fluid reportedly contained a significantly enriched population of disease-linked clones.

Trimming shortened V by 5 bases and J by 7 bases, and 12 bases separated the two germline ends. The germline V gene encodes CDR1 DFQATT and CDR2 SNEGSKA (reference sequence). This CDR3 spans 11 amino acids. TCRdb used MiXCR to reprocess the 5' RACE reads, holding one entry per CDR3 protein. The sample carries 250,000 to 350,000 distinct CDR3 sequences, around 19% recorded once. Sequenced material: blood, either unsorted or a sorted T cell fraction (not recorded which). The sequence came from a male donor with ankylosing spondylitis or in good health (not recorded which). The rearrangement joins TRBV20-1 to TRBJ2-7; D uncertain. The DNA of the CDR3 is TGCAGTGCTTCGGACGGTTGGGAGCAGTACGTC. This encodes CSASDGWEQYV.